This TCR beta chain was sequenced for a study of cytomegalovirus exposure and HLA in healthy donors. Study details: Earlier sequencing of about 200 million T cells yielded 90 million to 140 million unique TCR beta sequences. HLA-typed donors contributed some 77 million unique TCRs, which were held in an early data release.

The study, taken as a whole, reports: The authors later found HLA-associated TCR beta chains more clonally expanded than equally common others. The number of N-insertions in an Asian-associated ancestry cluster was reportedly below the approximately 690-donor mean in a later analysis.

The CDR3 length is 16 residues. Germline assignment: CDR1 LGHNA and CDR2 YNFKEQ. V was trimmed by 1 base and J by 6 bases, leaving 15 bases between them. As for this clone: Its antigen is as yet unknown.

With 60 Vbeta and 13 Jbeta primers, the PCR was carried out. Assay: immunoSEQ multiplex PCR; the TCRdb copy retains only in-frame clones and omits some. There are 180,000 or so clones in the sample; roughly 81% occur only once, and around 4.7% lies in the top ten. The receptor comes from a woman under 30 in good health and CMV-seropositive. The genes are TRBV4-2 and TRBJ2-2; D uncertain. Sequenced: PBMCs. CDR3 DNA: TGTGCCAGCAGCCAAGGATTCTCGAAATTAGCCGGGGAGCTGTTTTTT. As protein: CASSQGFSKLAGELFF.